This T cell receptor beta chain was found in a study of glioma-infiltrating T cells. The CDR3 spans 14 residues. Germline lookup yields CDR1 SGHNT and CDR2 YYREEE (reference sequence). Using RNA template, CDR3s of TCR alpha and beta were amplified with iRepertoire arm-PCR. For one-step reverse transcription and amplification, 100-400 ng of tissue mRNA or PBMC total RNA was used. TCRdb used MiXCR to reprocess the multiplex PCR reads, holding one entry per CDR3 protein. This table holds some 160,000 distinct CDR3 sequences, under 55% found once. Findings and limits, study-wide: Gliomas, especially low-grade, showed above-expected tissue-blood divergence; non-neoplastic patients showed below. Only very few CDR3 sequences appeared in both tissue and blood.

With respect to this clonotype: Its specificity is not known. One end of the junction varies from germline; a read error may be responsible.

Material for sequencing was glioma tissue, nonneoplastic brain tissue, or PBMCs (not recorded which). The V call is TRBV5-4, the J call TRBJ2-7; D is possibly TRBD1 (5 bases). The clonotype was recovered from a human donor with low-grade glioma or glioblastoma, undergoing nonglioma brain surgery, or in good health (not recorded which). CDR3 in DNA: TGTGCCAGCAGCTTCGACAGCGCTACCTACGAGCAGTGCTTC. Residues: CASSFDSATYEQCF. The whole variable domain, filled in from reference TRBV5-4 and TRBJ2-7, reads ETGVTQSPTHLIKTRGQQVTLRCSSQSGHNTVSWYQQALGQGPQFIFQYYREEENGRGNFPPRFSGLQFPNYSSELNVNALELDDSALYLCASSFDSATYEQCFGPGTRLTVT.